This T cell receptor beta chain was profiled in a study of OX40 agonist ivuxolimab in advanced cancers. Produced via immunoSEQ multiplex PCR; TCRdb's table is partial and in-frame only. The sample lists 50,000 to 75,000 clones; 80% to 90% were seen once. The CDR3 loop spans 14 amino acids. Trimming pared 2 bases from V and 4 bases from J, leaving 9 bases between. The germline gives CDR1 SGHTA, CDR2 FQGNSA. The source is an adult with an advanced solid tumor such as melanoma, head and neck, liver or kidney cancer. Sequencing used CD4+ or CD8+ T cells sorted from blood, obtained in a trial of the OX40 agonist ivuxolimab. The J gene is TRBJ1-3, the V gene TRBV7-2, with a weak D call TRBD1 (6 bases). CDR3 DNA: TGTGCCAGCAGCTTACAGGGGTTCGGAAACACCATATATTTT. Residues: CASSLQGFGNTIYF.